The 29 T cell receptor beta chains listed next were all sequenced from one sample in a study of blood T cell repertoires in COVID-19. Here immunoSEQ multiplex PCR was the method, and the copy in TCRdb shows in-frame clones only, minus some. The sample has about 170,000 clones, around 85% seen once; the top ten hold approximately 11%. The material sequenced was peripheral blood. The receptor source for this set is a woman in her fifties or sixties with COVID-19, enrolled during active disease.

A few counts support this clone. J is TRBJ1-2 and V is TRBV4-1; D unresolved. V was cut by 2 bases and J by 4 bases, with 11 bases left in between. From germline, CDR1 is MGHRA and CDR2 YSYEKL. The CDR3 is 14 residues long. CDR3 sequence: CASSQNRVVYGYTF. In DNA form, the CDR3 reads TGCGCCAGCAGCCAAAACAGAGTAGTCTATGGCTACACCTTC.

This clone was picked up one time. This chain uses TRBV21-1 with TRBJ1-5. TRBV21-1 is described as a pseudogene. This CDR3 has 12 residues. CDR3 coding DNA: TGTGCCAGCCTAAATAGCAATCAGCCCCAGCATTTT. Residues: CASLNSNQPQHF.

This clone was seen once. The V call is TRBV11-3, the J call TRBJ2-3; D ambiguous. The V gene's germline CDR1 is SGHNT and CDR2 YENEEA. V was clipped by 5 bases and J by 0 bases, with 9 bases between them. The CDR3 covers 14 residues. CDR3 DNA sequence: TGTGCCAGCAGCCCGTTCTCTAGCACAGATACGCAGTATTTT. Protein: CASSPFSSTDTQYF.

The chain uses TRBV28 and TRBJ2-7; TRBD2 matches at 11 bases. Germline CDR1 MDHEN, CDR2 SYDVKM. This CDR3 comprises 16 residues. Losses at the gene ends were 5 bases for V and 0 bases for J; bases not matched to a gene: 6. CDR3 amino acids: CASSPGTSGFSYEQYF. The CDR3 DNA reads TGTGCCAGCAGTCCCGGGACTAGCGGCTTCTCCTACGAGCAGTACTTC.

The genes are TRBV5-1 and TRBJ2-7, with D possibly matching TRBD1 (5 bases). V shed 3 bases and J shed 0 bases, with 10 bases lying between them. The length of the CDR3 is 14 residues. Germline V lookup: CDR1 SGHRS, CDR2 YFSETQ. The CDR3 DNA sequence: TGCGCCAGCAGCTCTGACAGTCCCTCCTACGAGCAGTACTTC. The encoded protein is CASSSDSPSYEQYF.

The sample holds a few counts of this clone. The V gene is TRBV27, the J gene TRBJ2-7; D is unresolved. The CDR3 runs 13 residues. V was pared by 5 bases and J by 0 bases, with 8 bases between. Germline values: CDR1 MNHEY, CDR2 SMNVEV (reference sequence). The DNA for the CDR3 is TGTGCCAGCAGTACAGTACCCTCCTACGAGCAGTACTTC. It specifies CASSTVPSYEQYF.

The V gene is TRBV6-5, the J gene TRBJ2-7; TRBD1 matches at 9 bases. Germline V lookup: CDR1 MNHEY, CDR2 SVGAGI. The CDR3 length is 15 residues. V was clipped by 8 bases and J by 4 bases; unmatched bases: 12. The CDR3 loop is CASQPTGTGNYEQYF. CDR3 sequence (DNA): TGTGCCAGCCAACCAACCGGGACAGGGAATTACGAGCAGTACTTC.

This sequence joins TRBV3-1 (or the pseudogene TRBV3-2) and TRBJ2-3; D is unclear. CDR1 and CDR2 (germline): LGHDT, YNNKEL (reference sequence). The CDR3 has 12 residues. V lost 8 bases and J 4 bases, leaving 10 bases between the germline ends. CDR3 in DNA: TGTGCCAGCGGTTTAACTCCAGATACGCAGTATTTT. The encoded protein is CASGLTPDTQYF.

The chain couples TRBV10-1 to TRBJ2-7, with 7 bases lining up with TRBD1. Germline-derived CDR1 and CDR2 are WNHNN and SYGVQD (reference sequence). V shed 1 base, J shed 4 bases, and the junction held 10 bases outside the gene matches. The CDR3 runs 16 residues. CDR3 loop: CASSEYPRARGYEQYF. DNA for the CDR3: TGCGCCAGCAGTGAGTACCCCCGGGCCAGGGGGTACGAGCAGTACTTC.

The genes are TRBV29-1 and TRBJ2-3; 7 positions agree with TRBD1. The CDR3 is 13 amino acids. Germline CDR1 is SQVTM and CDR2 is ANQGSEA. V trimming: 3 bases; J trimming: 4 bases; junction bases outside the gene matches: 4. DNA for the CDR3: TGCAGCGTTGATGAAGGGGGCCCAGATACGCAGTATTTT. Encoded protein: CSVDEGGPDTQYF.

The rearrangement uses TRBV6-2 or TRBV6-3 and TRBJ2-3; 11 bases are shared with TRBD1. Germline V CDR1 and CDR2: MNHEY, SVGEGT. The CDR3 is made up of 15 amino acids. The J segment lost 5 bases and the V segment lost 7 bases, leaving 8 bases of the junction unmatched. CDR3 sequence (DNA): TGTGCCAGCAACCCGGACAGGGGGCTAGGAGATACGCAGTATTTT. This sequence encodes CASNPDRGLGDTQYF.

The DNA for the CDR3 is TGTGCCAGCAGCCCCCAAGCGGGGGGCAGGGAGACCCAGTACTTC. It is translated as CASSPQAGGRETQYF. The chain uses TRBV11-3 and TRBJ2-5; TRBD2 agrees at 9 bases. The V gene end was trimmed by 5 bases and the J gene end by 5 bases; junction bases not matched to a gene: 9. In germline, CDR1 is SGHNT, CDR2 YENEEA. The CDR3 is made up of 15 amino acids.

CDR3 bases: TGTGCCAGTAGTATAGTGCCTAGCGGGATCGTTGAGCAGTTCTTC. It encodes CASSIVPSGIVEQFF. The genes are TRBV19 and TRBJ2-1, with 9 bases identical to TRBD2. V dropped 1 base and J dropped 9; count of bases not matched to a gene: 7. Germline-derived CDR1 and CDR2 are LNHDA and SQIVND (reference sequence). The length of the CDR3 is 15 residues. Combining the CDR3 with reference TRBV19 and TRBJ2-1 gives the whole variable domain DGGITQSPKYLFRKEGQNVTLSCEQNLNHDAMYWYRQDPGQGLRLIYYSQIVNDFQKGDIAEGYSVSREKKESFPLTVTSAQKNPTAFYLCASSIVPSGIVEQFFGPGTRLTVL.

About this clone: Other DNA sequences in the sample encode the same CDR3. This chain links TRBV4-3 with TRBJ1-4; 9 bases line up with TRBD1. Trimming removed 0 bases from V and 4 bases from J; junction bases left unmatched: 3. Germline CDR1 reads LGHNA; CDR2 reads YSLEER. This CDR3 comprises 16 residues. The DNA of the CDR3 is TGCGCCAGCAGCCAAGATTTGGGACAGGGTAATGAAAAACTGTTTTTT. It is translated as CASSQDLGQGNEKLFF.

This chain uses TRBV4-3 with TRBJ2-7, with D perhaps matching TRBD2 (6 bases). The V end was cut by 0 bases, the J end by 6 bases, with 15 bases between. Germline CDR1 and CDR2: LGHNA and YSLEER. This CDR3 contains 15 residues. The CDR3 spells CASSQEIGGWGEQYF. CDR3 DNA sequence: TGCGCCAGCAGCCAAGAGATTGGGGGGTGGGGCGAGCAGTACTTC.

This clone was observed many times. The chain combines TRBV4-3 with TRBJ1-3; a possible D gene is TRBD1 (5 bases). The CDR3 loop spans 16 amino acids. V gave up 1 base and J gave up 2 bases, with 12 bases separating them. Germline loops: CDR1 LGHNA, CDR2 YSLEER. The CDR3 loop is CASSQVRDSAGNTIYF. In nucleotides, the CDR3 is TGCGCCAGCAGCCAAGTCCGGGACTCCGCTGGAAACACCATATATTTT.

The chain couples TRBV9 to TRBJ2-7; tentative D call: TRBD2 (6 bases). There are 15 residues in the CDR3. Germline V gene lookup returns CDR1 SGDLS and CDR2 YYNGEE. Trimming removed 0 bases from V and 0 bases from J, with 10 bases in between. The CDR3: CASSVAGGPSYEQYF. In nucleotides, the CDR3 is TGTGCCAGCAGCGTAGCCGGGGGACCCTCCTACGAGCAGTACTTC.

The chain carries TRBV11-2 and TRBJ2-7, with D possibly being TRBD1 (6 bases). This CDR3 has 15 amino acids. V gave up 3 bases and J gave up 3 bases, with 15 bases separating them. Germline V gene lookup returns CDR1 SGHAT and CDR2 FQNNGV. CDR3 residues: CASSLGALFLYEQYF. The CDR3 DNA reads as TGTGCCAGCAGCTTGGGGGCTCTTTTCCTCTACGAGCAGTACTTC.

The rearrangement uses TRBV6-2 or TRBV6-3 and TRBJ2-7, with D hard to call. The CDR3 loop spans 12 amino acids. The germline V and J ends were trimmed by 6 bases and 4 bases, with 10 bases remaining between them. Germline assignment: CDR1 MNHEY and CDR2 SVGEGT. CDR3 sequence: CASSILGYEQYF. As DNA, the CDR3 is TGTGCCAGCAGCATTCTAGGATACGAGCAGTACTTC.

This chain connects TRBV12-3 or TRBV12-4 to TRBJ1-2; the D gene is possibly TRBD1 (6 bases). This CDR3 is built from 13 residues. Trimming cost V 2 bases and J 4 bases, with 8 bases left between them. CDR3: CASSLRGGYGYTF. The CDR3 DNA sequence: TGTGCCAGCAGTTTAAGGGGGGGCTATGGCTACACCTTC.

The rearrangement links TRBV19 to TRBJ1-5; a possible D gene is TRBD1 (6 bases). Germline lookup yields CDR1 LNHDA and CDR2 SQIVND (reference sequence). The CDR3 has 18 amino acids. V lost 7 bases to trimming and J lost 0 bases, with 22 bases between them. The CDR3 region is CASTLLGGRDYSNQPQHF. The CDR3 DNA is TGTGCCAGTACTCTACTGGGGGGGCGAGACTATAGCAATCAGCCCCAGCATTTT.

The CDR3 loop reads CASSLDAGGIVDTQYF. The CDR3 bases are TGTGCCAGCAGCTTGGATGCGGGAGGAATAGTAGATACGCAGTATTTT. The chain employs TRBV5-6 and TRBJ2-3; 8 positions match TRBD2. With 0 bases clipped from V and 5 bases from J, the junction kept 8 bases outside the gene matches. The CDR3 sequence is 16 residues long. Germline V gene lookup returns CDR1 SGHDT and CDR2 YYEEEE.

The rearrangement links TRBV9 to TRBJ2-5; TRBD1 matches 9 bases. CDR1 is SGDLS and CDR2 is YYNGEE in the germline V gene. This CDR3 region has 16 residues. The J segment lost 5 bases and the V segment lost 3 bases, leaving 11 bases of the junction unmatched. CDR3 in DNA: TGTGCCAGCAGCGCGCCCGGGACAGGGTTGGAGGAGACCCAGTACTTC. It encodes CASSAPGTGLEETQYF. The full variable domain, its missing parts supplied by reference TRBV9 and TRBJ2-5, is DSGVTQTPKHLITATGQRVTLRCSPRSGDLSVYWYQQSLDQGLQFLIQYYNGEERAKGNILERFSAQQFPDLHSELNLSSLELGDSALYFCASSAPGTGLEETQYFGPGTRLLVL.

The chain links TRBV30 to TRBJ1-1; perhaps TRBD1 as D (6 bases). The CDR3 is made up of 15 amino acids. Germline CDR1 and CDR2: GTSNPN and SVGIG (reference sequence). Trimming took 4 bases from V and 5 from J, leaving 20 bases between them. The CDR3, as DNA: TGTGCCTGGACAAGCGGTTTTAGGGGGGGAACTGAAGCTTTCTTT. Protein: CAWTSGFRGGTEAFF. The full variable domain, its missing parts supplied by reference TRBV30 and TRBJ1-1, is SQTIHQWPATLVQPVGSPLSLECTVEGTSNPNLYWYRQAAGRGLQLLFYSVGIGQISSEVPQNLSASRPQDRQFILSSKKLLLSDSGFYLCAWTSGFRGGTEAFFGQGTRLTVV.

The chain couples TRBV5-4 to TRBJ1-1; perhaps TRBD1 as D (5 bases). The germline gives CDR1 SGHNT, CDR2 YYREEE (reference sequence). This CDR3 contains 13 residues. V lost 4 bases to trimming and J lost 11 bases, with 18 bases between them. This CDR3 reads CASSRGGEEKAFF. As DNA, the CDR3 is TGTGCCAGCAGCCGTGGGGGGGAGGAAAAGGCTTTCTTT. Variable domain in full (rest from reference TRBV5-4 and TRBJ1-1): ETGVTQSPTHLIKTRGQQVTLRCSSQSGHNTVSWYQQALGQGPQFIFQYYREEENGRGNFPPRFSGLQFPNYSSELNVNALELDDSALYLCASSRGGEEKAFFGQGTRLTVV.

This clone was picked up a small number of times. CDR3 sequence reads: CASIEKGEQFF. The CDR3 DNA follows: TGTGCCAGCATCGAGAAGGGGGAGCAGTTCTTC. The rearrangement links TRBV5-4 to TRBJ2-1; perhaps TRBD1 as D (5 bases). The CDR3 length is 11 residues. Trimming stripped 6 bases from V and 10 bases from J, with 11 bases between. Germline values: CDR1 SGHNT, CDR2 YYREEE (reference sequence).

On this clone: In the same sample, other DNA sequences code for this CDR3. This rearrangement joins TRBV12-3 or TRBV12-4 to TRBJ1-5, with TRBD1 as a possible D gene (5 bases). The CDR3 totals 13 residues. V lost 3 bases to trimming and J lost 5 bases, with 8 bases between them. The CDR3 nucleotides are TGTGCCAGCAGTTTCGGGGGGGATCAGCCCCAGCATTTT. Its translation is CASSFGGDQPQHF.

This sequence joins TRBV6-2 or TRBV6-3 and TRBJ2-1, with D possibly being TRBD2 (6 bases). The CDR3 consists of 13 residues. Trimming took off 4 bases at V and 4 bases at J, with 8 bases between the two ends. Per the germline V gene, CDR1 is MNHEY and CDR2 is SVGEGT. CDR3 protein: CASSFREYNEQFF. CDR3 nucleotides: TGTGCCAGCAGTTTCCGGGAGTACAATGAGCAGTTCTTC.

The chain carries TRBV29-1 and TRBJ2-5, with D possibly TRBD1 on 6 matching bases. Trimming removed 5 bases at V and 5 bases at J, with 9 bases between. Germline values: CDR1 SQVTM, CDR2 ANQGSEA. The CDR3 is made up of 11 amino acids. This chain's CDR3 is CSVPGVETQYF. DNA for the CDR3: TGCAGCGTTCCAGGGGTGGAGACCCAGTACTTC.